These 2 T cell receptor beta chains share one sample of origin, sequenced in a study of cytomegalovirus exposure and HLA in healthy donors. 13 Jbeta primers and 60 Vbeta primers were used for the PCR. Sequencing was performed with immunoSEQ multiplex PCR; in TCRdb, only in-frame clones are kept and a portion is missing. This table has approximately 110,000 clones, about 80% appearing once. The sequenced sample was PBMCs. The receptors originated from a woman between 45 and 60 years old in good health and CMV-seropositive.

This chain connects TRBV7-2 to TRBJ2-3, with 7 bases fitting TRBD1. The germline gives CDR1 SGHTA, CDR2 FQGNSA. The CDR3 loop spans 14 amino acids. The V segment lost 3 bases and the J segment 4 bases; nucleotides outside the gene matches: 4. Here the CDR3 DNA reads TGTGCCAGCAGCTTGGATACAGGGGCAGATACGCAGTATTTT. Translating it yields CASSLDTGADTQYF.

The genes are TRBV14 and TRBJ1-2; TRBD1 aligns across 8 bases. The germline CDR1 and CDR2 sequences are SGHDN and FVKESK. The V and J ends lost 3 bases and 1 base, in that order; junction bases with no gene match: 1. The CDR3 covers 14 residues. CDR3 loop: CASSHDRGNYGYTF. The CDR3 coding sequence is TGTGCCAGCAGCCATGACAGGGGTAACTATGGCTACACCTTC.